This T cell receptor (beta chain) was sequenced in a study of graft-versus-host responses after intestinal transplantation. Study-level background: Every recipient underwent anti-thymocyte globulin induction, then tacrolimus and steroids for roughly 3 years.

As concerns this clone: Its antigen remains unknown.

Points from the study as a whole: Allograft graft-versus-host to host-versus-graft clonal ratios ran high in patients with graft-donor T cell macrochimerism. Recipient marrow held GvH clones, some first seen in ileum or blood.

Trimming cost V 2 bases and J 1 base; bases outside gene matches: 2. Looked up from germline, CDR1 is MGHRA and CDR2 is YSYEKL. The CDR3 covers 15 residues. Here immunoSEQ multiplex PCR was the method, and the copy in TCRdb shows in-frame clones only, minus some. The sample contains fewer than 120,000 clones, around 93% of which appear only once. The clonotype originates from a human donor who received an intestinal transplant. This chain uses TRBV4-1 with TRBJ1-5; TRBD1 matches 7 bases. Sequenced material: unstimulated CD8+ T cells sorted from spleen or lymph node cells, taken before intestinal transplant. The CDR3 DNA sequence: TGCGCCAGCAGCCAACAGACAGGGAGCAATCAGCCCCAGCATTTT. This translates into CASSQQTGSNQPQHF.